This entry lists 8 T cell receptor beta chains sequenced from one sample in a study of T cells in Graves' hyperthyroidism and ophthalmopathy. Amplification of TCR beta CDR3 regions was performed using RNA transcripts as template. HTBI primers drove first-round RT-PCR of the TCR CDR3. TCRdb recomputed calls from the multiplex PCR reads with MiXCR, one row per CDR3 protein. The sample includes hundreds of thousands of distinct CDR3 sequences, about 45% of them seen just once. The sequenced sample was peripheral blood or thyroid tissue (not recorded which). The receptors originated from an adult man with Graves' disease, either hyperthyroidism or ophthalmopathy (not recorded which).

The chain combines TRBV4-2 with TRBJ2-7, with D hard to call. The CDR3 extends over 16 amino acids. The germline V gene has CDR1 LGHNA and CDR2 YNFKEQ. With 0 bases removed from V and 0 bases from J, the gap between germline ends came to 12 bases. CDR3 nucleotides: TGTGCCAGCAGCCAAGATCCTAGTCCTGACTCCTACGAGCAGTACTTC. It encodes CASSQDPSPDSYEQYF.

This clonotype was detected only a few times. The chain recombines TRBV11-2 with TRBJ1-1; tentative D call: TRBD1 (6 bases). CDR3 length: 14 residues. CDR1 SGHAT and CDR2 FQNNGV come from the germline V gene. Trimming stripped 2 bases from V and 4 bases from J, with 11 bases between. This CDR3 is CASSLKGGRTEAFF. The CDR3 DNA is TGTGCCAGCAGCTTAAAGGGGGGGCGCACTGAAGCTTTCTTT.

This clonotype was picked up a small number of times. The gene calls are TRBV20-1 and TRBJ1-3; tentatively, D is TRBD1 (5 bases). This CDR3 has 16 residues. V lost 3 bases, J lost 0 bases, and 15 bases lay in between. The germline CDR1 and CDR2 sequences are DFQATT and SNEGSKA (reference sequence). The DNA of the CDR3 is TGCAGTGCTAGGGTCGGGGGTTCCAGCTCTGGAAACACCATATATTTT. This encodes CSARVGGSSSGNTIYF.

The chain carries TRBV7-9 and TRBJ1-1; a possible D gene is TRBD1 (6 bases). The V and J ends lost 6 bases and 3 bases respectively, with 20 bases between them. Germline CDR1 is SEHNR and CDR2 is FQNEAQ (reference sequence). CDR3 length equals 16 residues. CDR3 in amino acids: CASSYWQGKWDTEAFF. The CDR3 DNA follows: TGTGCCAGCAGTTACTGGCAGGGGAAGTGGGACACTGAAGCTTTCTTT. The whole variable domain, filled in from reference TRBV7-9 and TRBJ1-1, reads DTGVSQNPRHKITKRGQNVTFRCDPISEHNRLYWYRQTLGQGPEFLTYFQNEAQLEKSRLLSDRFSAERPKGSFSTLEIQRTEQGDSAMYLCASSYWQGKWDTEAFFGQGTRLTVV.

The chain joins TRBV29-1 to TRBJ1-2, with D unresolved. Germline loops: CDR1 SQVTM, CDR2 ANQGSEA. Between the trimmed V and J ends, which lost 4 bases and 2 bases, there was a span of 17 bases. The CDR3 has 15 residues. CDR3 loop: CSVVARTTLNYGYTF. Written as DNA, the CDR3 is TGCAGCGTTGTTGCAAGGACTACCTTGAACTATGGCTACACCTTC.

The chain employs TRBV10-1 and TRBJ1-6; 10 nucleotides align to TRBD1. This CDR3 is 14 amino acids long. CDR1 is WNHNN, CDR2 SYGVQD, per germline (reference sequence). CDR3 sequence reads: CASGQGLGNSPLHF. In DNA, the CDR3 is TGCGCTTCGGGACAGGGGCTAGGGAATTCACCCCTCCACTTT.

In the case of this clonotype: A much larger clone differs from this one at a single base, so this may be a read error. J is TRBJ1-6 and V is TRBV7-8; no clear D. This CDR3 has 16 residues. Germline V lookup: CDR1 SGHVS, CDR2 FQNEAQ. Trimming took 0 bases from V and 6 from J, leaving 12 bases between them. The CDR3, as DNA: TGTGCCAGCAGCTTAGCGAGGGTTTGGGCTAATTCACCCCTCCACTTT. Amino acid sequence: CASSLARVWANSPLHF.

The V and J genes are TRBV25-1 and TRBJ1-2; 9 bases match TRBD1. The CDR3 runs to 14 residues. The ends lost 7 bases at V and 3 bases at J; junction bases unmatched: 6. Germline loops: CDR1 MGHDK, CDR2 SYGVNS. The CDR3 region is CASIGTGKHYGYTF. CDR3 DNA sequence: TGTGCCAGCATAGGGACAGGGAAACACTATGGCTACACCTTC.